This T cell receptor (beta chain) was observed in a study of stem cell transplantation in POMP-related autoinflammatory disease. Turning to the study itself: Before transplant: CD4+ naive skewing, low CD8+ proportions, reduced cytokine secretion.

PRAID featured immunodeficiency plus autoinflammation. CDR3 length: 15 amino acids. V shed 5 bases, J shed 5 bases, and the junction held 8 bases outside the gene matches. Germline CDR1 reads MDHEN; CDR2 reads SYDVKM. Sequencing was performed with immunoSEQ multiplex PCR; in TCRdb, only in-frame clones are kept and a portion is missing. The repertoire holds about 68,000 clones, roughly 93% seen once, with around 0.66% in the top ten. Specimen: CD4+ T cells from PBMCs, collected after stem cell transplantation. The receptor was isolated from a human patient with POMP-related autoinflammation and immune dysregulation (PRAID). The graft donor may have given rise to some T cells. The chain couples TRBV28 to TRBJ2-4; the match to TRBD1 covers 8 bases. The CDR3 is CASSLGTGGENIQYF. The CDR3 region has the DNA TGTGCCAGCAGTCTAGGGACAGGCGGTGAAAACATTCAGTACTTC.